These 10 T cell receptor beta chains share one sample of origin, sequenced in a study of blood T cell repertoires in COVID-19. The assay was immunoSEQ multiplex PCR, and TCRdb's table has in-frame clones only and misses some. The sample lists just over 250,000 clones, 86% seen once, with around 9.5% in the top ten. The specimen was peripheral blood. The source of these receptors is a middle-aged man who had recovered from COVID-19.

This clone was observed once. The chain employs TRBV29-1 and TRBJ2-3, with 13 positions matching TRBD2. The CDR3 runs 15 residues. V shed 3 bases, J shed 1 base, and the junction held 1 base outside the gene matches. Germline V gene data show CDR1 as SQVTM and CDR2 as ANQGSEA. CDR3 bases: TGCAGCGTTGACGGGACTAGCGGGGGCACAGATACGCAGTATTTT. It encodes CSVDGTSGGTDTQYF.

This chain joins TRBV19 and TRBJ1-1; D is unclear. Per germline, CDR1 LNHDA and CDR2 SQIVND (reference sequence). V was shortened by 5 bases and J by 7 bases, with 14 bases between the two germline ends. This CDR3 region has 13 residues. CDR3 region: CASSVTITREAFF. The CDR3, as DNA: TGTGCCAGTAGTGTCACAATCACACGTGAAGCTTTCTTT.

The V call is TRBV7-6, the J call TRBJ2-2; 8 nucleotides agree with TRBD2. CDR3 length equals 16 residues. Germline loops: CDR1 SGHVS, CDR2 FNYEAQ. Trimming cost V 1 base and J 7 bases; bases outside gene matches: 8. The CDR3 nucleotides read TGTGCCAGCAGCTTAGTAGCCGGGGGGGCGTTCGGGGAGCTGTTTTTT. This codes for CASSLVAGGAFGELFF.

The chain combines TRBV19 with TRBJ2-1; 8 bases are a match to TRBD2. Germline loops: CDR1 LNHDA, CDR2 SQIVND (reference sequence). With V trimmed by 4 bases and J by 4 bases, 9 bases remained unmatched. The CDR3 totals 16 residues. The CDR3 sequence: CASSKPGGHQYNEQFF. The CDR3 bases are TGTGCCAGTAGTAAGCCGGGAGGGCATCAATACAATGAGCAGTTCTTC.

The chain is built from TRBV10-2 and TRBJ2-7; unclear D gene. Germline CDR1 is WSHSY and CDR2 is SAAADI. The V end was cut by 3 bases, the J end by 10 bases, with 10 bases between. The CDR3 extends over 11 amino acids. The CDR3 DNA sequence: TGCGCCAGCAGTGAACTCACCCCTCAGTACTTC. It encodes CASSELTPQYF.

This clone was seen just once. V gene TRBV9 combines with J gene TRBJ1-2; TRBD1 might be the D (5 bases). Trimming cost V 6 bases and J 2 bases, with 11 bases left between them. Germline assignment: CDR1 SGDLS and CDR2 YYNGEE. The length of the CDR3 is 13 residues. This CDR3 is CASTPGSNYGYTF. CDR3 in DNA: TGTGCCAGCACCCCAGGGTCCAACTATGGCTACACCTTC.

The chain uses TRBV18 and TRBJ2-5; TRBD2 aligns across 10 bases. This CDR3 is built from 18 residues. Germline V lookup: CDR1 KGHSH, CDR2 LQKENI. The trim removed 3 bases at V and 2 bases at J, leaving 12 bases unmatched. CDR3: CASSPPWGPAGGQETQYF. The CDR3 coding sequence is TGTGCCAGCTCACCCCCTTGGGGACCAGCGGGGGGGCAAGAGACCCAGTACTTC.

J is TRBJ2-7 and V is TRBV15; 7 nucleotides agree with TRBD1. From germline, CDR1 is LNHNV and CDR2 YYDKDF (reference sequence). The CDR3 runs to 20 residues. V lost 2 bases and J lost 0; bases outside the gene matches: 19. The DNA of the CDR3 is TGTGCCACCAGCAGACAGGTCAAAACAGGGGCGGCTATATTCTCCTACGAGCAGTACTTC. Protein product: CATSRQVKTGAAIFSYEQYF.

This sequence joins TRBV7-9 and TRBJ2-2; perhaps TRBD2 as D (5 bases). The CDR3 covers 13 residues. Germline CDR1 and CDR2: SEHNR and FQNEAQ (reference sequence). V was cut by 4 bases and J by 7 bases, with 10 bases left in between. The CDR3 here is CASSSSEDGELFF. For the CDR3, the DNA is TGTGCCAGCAGCTCCTCGGAGGACGGGGAGCTGTTTTTT.

Written as DNA, the CDR3 is TGCGCCAGCAGCTATGGTAGCGGGACGGAGGGCCTCACCGGGGAGCTGTTTTTT. As protein: CASSYGSGTEGLTGELFF. The gene calls are TRBV5-1 and TRBJ2-2; TRBD2 agrees at 8 bases. Germline V gene lookup returns CDR1 SGHRS and CDR2 YFSETQ. V lost 3 bases to trimming and J lost 4 bases; unmatched junction nucleotides: 14. The CDR3 runs to 18 residues. The variable domain in full, with the rest retrieved from reference TRBV5-1 and TRBJ2-2, is KAGVTQTPRYLIKTRGQQVTLSCSPISGHRSVSWYQQTPGQGLQFLFEYFSETQRNKGNFPGRFSGRQFSNSRSEMNVSTLELGDSALYLCASSYGSGTEGLTGELFFGEGSRLTVL.